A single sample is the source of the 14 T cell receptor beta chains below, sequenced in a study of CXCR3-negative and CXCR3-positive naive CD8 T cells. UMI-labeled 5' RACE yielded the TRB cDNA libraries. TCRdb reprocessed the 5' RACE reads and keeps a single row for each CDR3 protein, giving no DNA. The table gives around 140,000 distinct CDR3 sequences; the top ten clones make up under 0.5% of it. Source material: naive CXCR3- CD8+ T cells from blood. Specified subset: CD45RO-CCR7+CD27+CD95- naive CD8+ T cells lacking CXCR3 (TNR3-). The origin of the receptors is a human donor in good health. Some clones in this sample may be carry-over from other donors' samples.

CDR3: CSAMLASAHSYEQYF. V is TRBV29-1 and J is TRBJ2-7; absent DNA, TCRdb's TRBD2 call cannot be checked. CDR3 length: 15 residues. The germline V gene has CDR1 SQVTM and CDR2 ANQGSEA.

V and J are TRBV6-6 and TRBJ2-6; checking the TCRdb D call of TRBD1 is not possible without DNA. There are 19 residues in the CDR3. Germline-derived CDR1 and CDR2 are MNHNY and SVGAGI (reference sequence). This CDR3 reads CASSYSRRGTLSGANVLTF.

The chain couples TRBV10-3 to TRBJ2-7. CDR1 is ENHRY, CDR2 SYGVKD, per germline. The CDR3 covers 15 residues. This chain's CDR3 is CAISAATKSTYEQYF.

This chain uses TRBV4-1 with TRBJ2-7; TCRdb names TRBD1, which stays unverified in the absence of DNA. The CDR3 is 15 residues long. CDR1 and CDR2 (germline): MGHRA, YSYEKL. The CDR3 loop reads CASSLGTGGMHEQYF.

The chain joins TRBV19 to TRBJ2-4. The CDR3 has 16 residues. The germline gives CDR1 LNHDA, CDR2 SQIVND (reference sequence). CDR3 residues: CASSTLESGVKNIQYF. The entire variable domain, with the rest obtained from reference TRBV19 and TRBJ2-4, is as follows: DGGITQSPKYLFRKEGQNVTLSCEQNLNHDAMYWYRQDPGQGLRLIYYSQIVNDFQKGDIAEGYSVSREKKESFPLTVTSAQKNPTAFYLCASSTLESGVKNIQYFGAGTRLSVL.

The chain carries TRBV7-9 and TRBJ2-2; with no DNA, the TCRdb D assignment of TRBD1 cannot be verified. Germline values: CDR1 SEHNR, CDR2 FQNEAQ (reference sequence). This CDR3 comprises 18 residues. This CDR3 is CASSPAGHGGGRTGELFF.

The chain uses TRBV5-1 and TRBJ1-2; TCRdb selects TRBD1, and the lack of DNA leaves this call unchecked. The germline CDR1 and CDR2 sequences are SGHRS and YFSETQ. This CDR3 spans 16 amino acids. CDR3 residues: CASSSPRDTLDYGYTF. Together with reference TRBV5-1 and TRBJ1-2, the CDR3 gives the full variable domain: KAGVTQTPRYLIKTRGQQVTLSCSPISGHRSVSWYQQTPGQGLQFLFEYFSETQRNKGNFPGRFSGRQFSNSRSEMNVSTLELGDSALYLCASSSPRDTLDYGYTFGSGTRLTVV.

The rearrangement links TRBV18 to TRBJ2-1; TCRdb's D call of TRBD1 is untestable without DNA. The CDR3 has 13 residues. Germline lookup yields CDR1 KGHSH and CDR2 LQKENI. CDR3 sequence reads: CAPQTGSHNEQFF.

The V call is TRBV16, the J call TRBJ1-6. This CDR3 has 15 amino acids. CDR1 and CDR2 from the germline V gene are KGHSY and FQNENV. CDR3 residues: CASSHSMGYNSPLHF.

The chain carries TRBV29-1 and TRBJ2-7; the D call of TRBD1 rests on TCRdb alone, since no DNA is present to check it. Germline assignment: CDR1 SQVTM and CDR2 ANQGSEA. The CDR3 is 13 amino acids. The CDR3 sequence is CSVEDPDRGEQYF.

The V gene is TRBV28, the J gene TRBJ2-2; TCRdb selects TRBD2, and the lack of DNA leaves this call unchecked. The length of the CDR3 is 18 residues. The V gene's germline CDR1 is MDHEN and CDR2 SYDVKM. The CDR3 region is CASGHLDTAIANTGELFF.

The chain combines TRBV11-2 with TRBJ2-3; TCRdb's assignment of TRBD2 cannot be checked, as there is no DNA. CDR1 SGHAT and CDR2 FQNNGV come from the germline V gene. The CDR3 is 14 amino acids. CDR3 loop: CASSSLGPTDTQYF.

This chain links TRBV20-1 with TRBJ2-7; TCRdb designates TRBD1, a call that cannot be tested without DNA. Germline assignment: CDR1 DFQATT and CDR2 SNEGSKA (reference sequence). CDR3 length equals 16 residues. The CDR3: CSARWLLGDNSYEQYF.

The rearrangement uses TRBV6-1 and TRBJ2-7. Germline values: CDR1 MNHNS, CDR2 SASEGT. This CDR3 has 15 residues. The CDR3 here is CASRRQDGSSYEQYF.